These 2 T cell receptor beta chains originate from one sample sequenced in a study of CD8+CD57+ T cells in acquired aplastic anemia. The template used for profiling TCR beta VDJ and CDR3 was genomic DNA. Each CDR3 protein gets one entry after TCRdb re-called the reads with MiXCR. In the table there are some 190,000 distinct CDR3 sequences, around 45% of which are singletons. Sequencing was done on a sample of sorted CD4+, CD8+, or CD8+CD57+ T cells (not recorded which) from PBMCs. The receptors shown here come from a human donor in good health.

This clonotype was detected many times. The V gene is TRBV2, the J gene TRBJ1-4; D uncertain. This CDR3 has 15 amino acids. With 3 bases removed from V and 1 base from J, the gap between germline ends came to 9 bases. CDR1 is SNHLY and CDR2 is FYNNEI in the germline V gene. CDR3 bases: TGTGCCAGCAGTGACAAGGCTAGAACTAATGAAAAACTGTTTTTT. Protein product: CASSDKARTNEKLFF.

This chain uses TRBV12-3 or TRBV12-4 with TRBJ1-2; 7 positions match TRBD1. V was pared by 3 bases and J by 7 bases, with 11 bases of the junction left unmatched. The CDR3 totals 15 residues. Written as DNA, the CDR3 is TGTGCCAGCAGTTTGATGGGACTCCCAGGGGGTGGCTACACCTTC. It yields the protein CASSLMGLPGGGYTF.